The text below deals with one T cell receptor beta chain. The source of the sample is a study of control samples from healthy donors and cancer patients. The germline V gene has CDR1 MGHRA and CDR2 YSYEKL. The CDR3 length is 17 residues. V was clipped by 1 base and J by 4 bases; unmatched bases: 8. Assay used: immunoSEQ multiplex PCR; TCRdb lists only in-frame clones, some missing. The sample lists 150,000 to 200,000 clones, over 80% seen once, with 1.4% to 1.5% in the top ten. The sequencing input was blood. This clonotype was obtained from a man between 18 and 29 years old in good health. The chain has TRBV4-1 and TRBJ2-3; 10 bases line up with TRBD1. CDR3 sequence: CASSQGRQGAIPDTQYF. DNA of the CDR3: TGCGCCAGCAGCCAAGGAAGACAGGGGGCGATTCCAGATACGCAGTATTTT.